A single sample is the source of the 17 T cell receptor beta chains below, sequenced in a study of blood T cell repertoires in COVID-19. The table came from immunoSEQ multiplex PCR; TCRdb's copy has only in-frame clones and leaves some out. The sample consists of approximately 230,000 clones, around 84% of them appearing once. Sequencing was carried out using PBMCs or T cells enriched from blood (not recorded which). The receptors were sampled from a man aged 35 to 55 who had recovered from COVID-19.

In nucleotides, the CDR3 is TGCGCCAGCAGTTCTCACAGGGGTTTCTACGAGCAGTACTTC. Amino acid sequence: CASSSHRGFYEQYF. This chain links TRBV23-1 with TRBJ2-7, with 7 bases matching TRBD1. TRBV23-1 falls under the ORF class, with uncertain function. J lost 3 bases, V lost 5 bases, and 7 bases had no gene match. The CDR3 loop spans 14 amino acids.

V usage is TRBV10-3 and J usage is TRBJ1-3, with a weak D call TRBD1 (6 bases). In germline, CDR1 is ENHRY, CDR2 SYGVKD. The length of the CDR3 is 14 residues. V lost 5 bases, J lost 1 base, and 9 bases lay in between. DNA of the CDR3: TGTGCCATCAGTACGGACAGTTCTGGAAACACCATATATTTT. Encoded protein: CAISTDSSGNTIYF.

This clone was seen more than once but under ten times. The chain employs TRBV30 and TRBJ1-2; no definite D call. The CDR3 runs to 12 residues. The V gene lost 3 bases and the J gene lost 2 bases, with 7 bases spanning the gap. Germline CDR1 reads GTSNPN; CDR2 reads SVGIG (reference sequence). The DNA for the CDR3 is TGTGCCTGGAGCCCCGAGAACTATGGCTACACCTTC. This translates into CAWSPENYGYTF.

This chain connects TRBV7-8 to TRBJ2-7, with D possibly matching TRBD2 (6 bases). The CDR3 has 16 residues. Looked up from germline, CDR1 is SGHVS and CDR2 is FQNEAQ. V shed 1 base and J shed 2 bases, with 15 bases lying between them. CDR3 residues: CASSLVPPDYPYEQYF. The CDR3 nucleotides read TGTGCCAGCAGCTTAGTCCCCCCGGACTACCCCTACGAGCAGTACTTC.

The rearrangement uses TRBV2 and TRBJ2-2, with a possible D match to TRBD1 (5 bases). Germline assignment: CDR1 SNHLY and CDR2 FYNNEI. V gave up 7 bases and J gave up 3 bases, with 12 bases separating them. The length of the CDR3 is 14 residues. The CDR3 is CASKGRGDTGELFF. The CDR3, as DNA: TGTGCCAGCAAGGGGCGAGGCGACACCGGGGAGCTGTTTTTT.

The V gene is TRBV3-1 (or the pseudogene TRBV3-2), the J gene TRBJ2-1, with 10 bases fitting TRBD2. From germline, CDR1 is LGHDT and CDR2 YNNKEL (reference sequence). The CDR3 totals 17 residues. Trimming removed 2 bases from V and 4 bases from J; junction bases left unmatched: 8. The CDR3 sequence: CASSQSTPGLAYNEQFF. The CDR3 nucleotides are TGTGCCAGCAGCCAAAGCACCCCGGGACTAGCGTACAATGAGCAGTTCTTC.

The rearrangement links TRBV7-2 to TRBJ1-1; D not certain. The CDR3 sequence is 15 residues long. From germline, CDR1 is SGHTA and CDR2 FQGNSA. V dropped 4 bases and J dropped 11 bases, with 23 bases sitting between them. The chain's CDR3 is CASSSPRPGAPTAFF. For the CDR3, the DNA is TGTGCCAGCAGCTCTCCACGTCCAGGTGCCCCTACGGCTTTCTTT.

There are a few counts of this clone. The chain joins TRBV4-2 to TRBJ2-7, with a possible D match to TRBD2 (7 bases). V lost 4 bases to trimming and J lost 2 bases, with 15 bases between them. CDR1 and CDR2 from the germline V gene are LGHNA and YNFKEQ. The CDR3 runs 15 residues. Written as DNA, the CDR3 is TGTGCCAGCAGCCCCGATGGCGGGGGCCCCTACGAGCAGTACTTC. Its translation: CASSPDGGGPYEQYF.

The J gene is TRBJ2-1, the V gene TRBV11-2; perhaps TRBD2 as D (6 bases). The CDR3 sequence is 14 residues long. V lost 5 bases and J 5 bases, leaving 13 bases between the germline ends. Per the germline V gene, CDR1 is SGHAT and CDR2 is FQNNGV. This CDR3 is CASSVSGGHNEQFF. The CDR3 DNA sequence: TGTGCCAGCAGCGTAAGCGGAGGGCACAATGAGCAGTTCTTC.

The chain employs TRBV11-2 and TRBJ2-5, with D perhaps TRBD1 (6 bases). CDR3 length: 15 amino acids. The ends were cut back, 1 base at V and 0 bases at J, with 9 bases in the middle. From germline, CDR1 is SGHAT and CDR2 FQNNGV. CDR3 DNA sequence: TGTGCCAGCAGCTTAGTTGGGGACAACCAAGAGACCCAGTACTTC. Residues: CASSLVGDNQETQYF.

The rearrangement links TRBV6-5 to TRBJ1-5, with D tentatively TRBD1 (5 bases). Germline loops: CDR1 MNHEY, CDR2 SVGAGI. This CDR3 contains 13 residues. CDR3 bases: TGTGCTACACTCGATGGGGGGGTCCTGCCCCAGCATTTT. Encoded protein: CATLDGGVLPQHF.

The rearrangement uses TRBV11-2 and TRBJ1-1, with a weak D call TRBD1 (5 bases). Germline-derived CDR1 and CDR2 are SGHAT and FQNNGV. The CDR3 is made up of 15 amino acids. V gave up 4 bases and J gave up 1 base, with 13 bases separating them. The CDR3 DNA reads as TGTGCCAGCAGCTCGGCCCGGGGGAGGAACACTGAAGCTTTCTTT. Its translation is CASSSARGRNTEAFF.

The chain links TRBV6-4 to TRBJ2-3, with 9 bases that match TRBD2. V trimming: 2 bases; J trimming: 4 bases; junction bases outside the gene matches: 13. The length of the CDR3 is 18 residues. Germline V lookup: CDR1 MRHNA, CDR2 SNTAGT. In DNA, the CDR3 is TGTGCCAGCAGTGACAGAGCGGGAGGAGTCCCTGCAGCAGATACGCAGTATTTT. This sequence encodes CASSDRAGGVPAADTQYF.

The sample holds one count of this clone. The chain carries TRBV28 and TRBJ1-2; 9 positions agree with TRBD1. The V gene end was trimmed by 2 bases and the J gene end by 7 bases; junction bases not matched to a gene: 8. CDR1 MDHEN and CDR2 SYDVKM come from the germline V gene. CDR3 length: 15 residues. DNA of the CDR3: TGTGCCAGCAGTTTAGCGGGACAGGGTCGGAGTGGCTACACCTTC. Translated: CASSLAGQGRSGYTF.

The gene calls are TRBV6-4 and TRBJ1-6, with TRBD1 matching over 12 bases. The germline V gene encodes CDR1 MRHNA and CDR2 SNTAGT. The CDR3 loop spans 15 amino acids. Trimming cost V 5 bases and J 10 bases; bases outside gene matches: 6. CDR3 nucleotides: TGTGCCAGCAGTCCGGGACAGGGGGCAAGGTCACCCCTCCACTTT. The encoded protein is CASSPGQGARSPLHF.

The V call is TRBV3-1 (or the pseudogene TRBV3-2), the J call TRBJ2-5; D possibly corresponds to TRBD2 (6 bases). V was pared by 0 bases and J by 6 bases, with 17 bases between. CDR1 LGHDT and CDR2 YNNKEL come from the germline V gene (reference sequence). This CDR3 is 16 amino acids long. CDR3 amino acids: CASSQDGGIGSKTQYF. DNA for the CDR3: TGTGCCAGCAGCCAAGATGGGGGGATTGGTAGTAAGACCCAGTACTTC.

The chain links TRBV11-2 to TRBJ2-5, with a weak D call TRBD1 (6 bases). Trimming stripped 5 bases from V and 7 bases from J, with 17 bases between. Germline V gene sequence: CDR1 SGHAT, CDR2 FQNNGV. The CDR3 covers 14 residues. The CDR3 loop is CASSVPGQRATQYF. The CDR3 DNA is TGTGCCAGCAGCGTACCGGGACAAAGGGCGACCCAGTACTTC.